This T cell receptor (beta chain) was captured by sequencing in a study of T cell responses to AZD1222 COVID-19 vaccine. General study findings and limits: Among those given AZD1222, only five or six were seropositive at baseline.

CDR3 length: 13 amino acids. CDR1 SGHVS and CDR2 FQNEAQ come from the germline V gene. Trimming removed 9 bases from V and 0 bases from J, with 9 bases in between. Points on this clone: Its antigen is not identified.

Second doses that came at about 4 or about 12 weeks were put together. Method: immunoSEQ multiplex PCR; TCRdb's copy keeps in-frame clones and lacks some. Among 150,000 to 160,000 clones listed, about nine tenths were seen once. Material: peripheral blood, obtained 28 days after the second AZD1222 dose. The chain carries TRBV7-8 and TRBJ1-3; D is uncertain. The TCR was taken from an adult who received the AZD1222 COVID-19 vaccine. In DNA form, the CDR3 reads TGTGCCAGTAGTAAGAACTCTGGAAACACCATATATTTT. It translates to CASSKNSGNTIYF. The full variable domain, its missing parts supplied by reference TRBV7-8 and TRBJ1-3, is GAGVSQSPRYKVAKRGQDVALRCDPISGHVSLFWYQQALGQGPEFLTYFQNEAQLDKSGLPSDRFFAERPEGSVSTLKIQRTQQEDSAVYLCASSKNSGNTIYFGEGSWLTVV.